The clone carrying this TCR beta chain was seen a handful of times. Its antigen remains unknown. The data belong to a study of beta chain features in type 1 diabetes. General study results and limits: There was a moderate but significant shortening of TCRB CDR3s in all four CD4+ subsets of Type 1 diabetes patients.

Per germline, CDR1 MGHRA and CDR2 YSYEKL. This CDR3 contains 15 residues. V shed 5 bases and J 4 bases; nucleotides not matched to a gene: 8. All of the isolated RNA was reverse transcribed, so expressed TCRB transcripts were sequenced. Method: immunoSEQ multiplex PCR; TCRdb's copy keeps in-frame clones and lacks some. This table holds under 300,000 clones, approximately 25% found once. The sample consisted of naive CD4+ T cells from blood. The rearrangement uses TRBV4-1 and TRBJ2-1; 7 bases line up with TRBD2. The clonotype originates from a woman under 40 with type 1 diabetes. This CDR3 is CASSGRGGSYNEQFF. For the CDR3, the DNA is TGCGCCAGCAGCGGACGGGGCGGGAGTTACAATGAGCAGTTCTTC.